These 17 T cell receptor beta chains were sequenced from one sample in a study of shared T cell receptors in the human thymus. Produced via immunoSEQ multiplex PCR; TCRdb's table is partial and in-frame only. The table has hundreds of thousands of clones, around 87% seen once. Another study also made use of these data, one on human thymus T cells.

The sequencing sample was made of thymocytes. The receptor set was obtained from a boy under three years old with a congenital heart defect.

The V call is TRBV28, the J call TRBJ2-2; D remains ambiguous. The germline V and J ends were trimmed by 2 bases and 2 bases, with 6 bases remaining between them. The CDR3 covers 14 residues. The germline V gene has CDR1 MDHEN and CDR2 SYDVKM. The CDR3 DNA is TGTGCCAGCAGTTTACTACGTAACACCGGGGAGCTGTTTTTT. It specifies CASSLLRNTGELFF.

The chain couples TRBV28 to TRBJ2-1; TRBD1 is a possible D gene (6 bases). The CDR3 is made up of 14 amino acids. Deletions cut 3 bases from V and 4 bases from J, with 10 bases between. Germline V CDR1 and CDR2: MDHEN, SYDVKM. CDR3 sequence (DNA): TGTGCCAGCAGTTTGGGGACATCGTACAATGAGCAGTTCTTC. Its protein is CASSLGTSYNEQFF.

V and J are TRBV4-3 and TRBJ1-3; D ambiguous. Germline V CDR1 and CDR2: LGHNA, YSLEER. V shed 0 bases and J shed 9 bases, with 27 bases lying between them. The CDR3 consists of 19 residues. The CDR3 bases are TGCGCCAGCAGCCAAGATCTAGGAGCCCTCGAAGCCTTAACTTGCACCATATATTTT. Its translation is CASSQDLGALEALTCTIYF.

The V call is TRBV5-4, the J call TRBJ2-2; 11 bases fit TRBD2. Germline V gives CDR1 SGHNT, CDR2 YYREEE (reference sequence). The length of the CDR3 is 15 residues. V was clipped by 4 bases and J by 8 bases; unmatched bases: 7. CDR3 in amino acids: CASSPPLAGAGELFF. For the CDR3, the DNA is TGTGCCAGCAGCCCCCCACTAGCGGGAGCGGGGGAGCTGTTTTTT.

The CDR3 DNA reads as TGCAGCGTTGTTGTTGCCCGGGAGACAGTAGACTACGAGCAGTACTTC. It yields the protein CSVVVARETVDYEQYF. The chain couples TRBV29-1 to TRBJ2-7; TRBD2 is a possible D gene (6 bases). Per the germline V gene, CDR1 is SQVTM and CDR2 is ANQGSEA. The V end lost 4 bases, the J end lost 3 bases, and 22 bases lay between the germline ends. The CDR3 loop spans 16 amino acids.

This clone was detected a few times. The chain joins TRBV29-1 to TRBJ2-1; D is possibly TRBD1 (6 bases). Germline V gene data show CDR1 as SQVTM and CDR2 as ANQGSEA. This CDR3 spans 10 amino acids. Trimming took 4 bases from V and 10 from J, leaving 8 bases between them. Written as DNA, the CDR3 is TGCAGCGTTGGGGGACACGAGCAGTTCTTC. It specifies CSVGGHEQFF.

The chain combines TRBV4-3 with TRBJ2-5; TRBD1 matches at 7 bases. The CDR3 has 15 amino acids. J lost 0 bases, V lost 2 bases, and 3 bases had no gene match. Germline-derived CDR1 and CDR2 are LGHNA and YSLEER. CDR3 sequence reads: CASSQRTGHQETQYF. The CDR3 nucleotides read TGCGCCAGCAGCCAAAGGACAGGTCACCAAGAGACCCAGTACTTC.

The chain uses TRBV9 and TRBJ2-3; the match to TRBD2 covers 9 bases. The CDR3 consists of 17 residues. J gave up 3 bases and V 0 bases, and 8 bases lay outside the gene matches. Germline loops: CDR1 SGDLS, CDR2 YYNGEE. CDR3 coding DNA: TGTGCCAGCAGCGTAGGGCGGCCTAGCGGGGAGACAGATACGCAGTATTTT. Translating gives CASSVGRPSGETDTQYF.

The chain couples TRBV28 to TRBJ2-7; no clear D gene. This CDR3 has 13 residues. Trimming removed 5 bases at V and 2 bases at J, with 10 bases between. Germline assignment: CDR1 MDHEN and CDR2 SYDVKM. The CDR3 is CASSTTLTYEQYF. The CDR3 coding sequence is TGTGCCAGCAGTACTACACTAACCTACGAGCAGTACTTC.

The chain has TRBV2 and TRBJ1-1; 7 bases map to TRBD1. This CDR3 comprises 17 residues. Germline lookup yields CDR1 SNHLY and CDR2 FYNNEI. V lost 4 bases and J lost 6; bases outside the gene matches: 17. The CDR3 protein is CASSGPPGQIAAPEAFF. The CDR3 nucleotides read TGTGCCAGCAGTGGACCACCGGGACAGATCGCGGCCCCTGAAGCTTTCTTT. Together with reference TRBV2 and TRBJ1-1, the CDR3 gives the full variable domain: EPEVTQTPSHQVTQMGQEVILRCVPISNHLYFYWYRQILGQKVEFLVSFYNNEISEKSEIFDDQFSVERPDGSNFTLKIRSTKLEDSAMYFCASSGPPGQIAAPEAFFGQGTRLTVV.

The chain joins TRBV5-5 to TRBJ1-1; 9 bases align to TRBD1. CDR1 and CDR2 from the germline V gene are SGHKS and YYEKEE (reference sequence). Trimming cost V 4 bases and J 5 bases; bases outside gene matches: 6. The CDR3 contains 14 residues. CDR3: CASSGSDRGTEAFF. CDR3 nucleotides: TGTGCCAGCAGCGGGAGCGACAGGGGGACTGAAGCTTTCTTT.

The rearrangement links TRBV15 to TRBJ2-1, with TRBD1 identical over 10 bases. CDR1 and CDR2 (germline): LNHNV, YYDKDF (reference sequence). Losses at the gene ends were 3 bases for V and 9 bases for J; bases not matched to a gene: 8. The length of the CDR3 is 15 residues. The CDR3 DNA is TGTGCCACCAGCAGCGTATATGGGACAGGGGTTGAGCAGTTCTTC. It translates to CATSSVYGTGVEQFF.

The gene calls are TRBV4-2 and TRBJ2-1; 8 bases line up with TRBD2. V lost 4 bases and J lost 4; bases outside the gene matches: 12. This CDR3 contains 17 residues. The germline CDR1 and CDR2 sequences are LGHNA and YNFKEQ. The CDR3 nucleotides are TGTGCCAGCAGCCCTGAAGCCATAGCGGGGCTATACAATGAGCAGTTCTTC. Translation gives CASSPEAIAGLYNEQFF.

The CDR3 protein is CAWSDTSGRLDEQFF. CDR3 in DNA: TGTGCCTGGAGCGACACTAGCGGGAGGCTGGATGAGCAGTTCTTC. The V gene is TRBV30, the J gene TRBJ2-1; 12 bases match TRBD2. CDR3 length: 15 residues. V lost 3 bases to trimming and J lost 8 bases; unmatched junction nucleotides: 8. Germline assignment: CDR1 GTSNPN and CDR2 SVGIG (reference sequence).

The chain carries TRBV9 and TRBJ2-1, with D maybe TRBD1 (6 bases). The CDR3 is 15 residues long. V was trimmed by 0 bases and J by 4 bases, leaving 11 bases between them. CDR1 is SGDLS, CDR2 YYNGEE, per germline. CDR3 sequence: CASSVDRALYNEQFF. The CDR3, as DNA: TGTGCCAGCAGCGTAGACAGGGCCCTATACAATGAGCAGTTCTTC.

The gene calls are TRBV5-1 and TRBJ2-7, with a weak D call TRBD2 (5 bases). Trimming took 4 bases from V and 3 from J, leaving 20 bases between them. Germline CDR1 SGHRS, CDR2 YFSETQ. CDR3 length equals 16 residues. This CDR3 is CASSPPLLGVVYEQYF. The DNA for the CDR3 is TGCGCCAGCAGCCCCCCCCTTCTCGGGGTAGTCTACGAGCAGTACTTC.

The J gene is TRBJ2-5, the V gene TRBV5-1, with 8 bases fitting TRBD1. With 3 bases clipped from V and 0 bases from J, the junction kept 4 bases outside the gene matches. The germline gives CDR1 SGHRS, CDR2 YFSETQ. CDR3 size: 15 residues. The CDR3 loop is CASSYWTGHQETQYF. In DNA form, the CDR3 reads TGCGCCAGCAGCTACTGGACAGGGCACCAAGAGACCCAGTACTTC.